The entry below gives a single T cell receptor (beta chain) sequence along with its context. The PCR used 60 Vbeta and 13 Jbeta primers. Clones were read by immunoSEQ multiplex PCR, and TCRdb kept only the in-frame ones, dropping some. This table has about 130,000 clones, 75% to 85% appearing once. The data belong to a study of cytomegalovirus exposure and HLA in healthy donors. Germline V lookup: CDR1 SGHAT, CDR2 FQNNGV. This CDR3 is built from 18 residues. V gave up 5 bases and J gave up 0 bases; unmatched junction bases: 11. The source material was PBMCs. The sequence came from a man younger than 35 in good health and CMV-seronegative. The chain carries TRBV11-2 and TRBJ2-4, with 9 bases aligning to TRBD2. The CDR3 coding sequence is TGTGCCAGCAGCCCGGGACTAGCCCCACTTGGAGCCAAAAACATTCAGTACTTC. This translates into CASSPGLAPLGAKNIQYF. Full variable domain (remainder filled in from reference TRBV11-2 and TRBJ2-4): EAGVAQSPRYKIIEKRQSVAFWCNPISGHATLYWYQQILGQGPKLLIQFQNNGVVDDSQLPKDRFSAERLKGVDSTLKIQPAKLEDSAVYLCASSPGLAPLGAKNIQYFGAGTRLSVL.